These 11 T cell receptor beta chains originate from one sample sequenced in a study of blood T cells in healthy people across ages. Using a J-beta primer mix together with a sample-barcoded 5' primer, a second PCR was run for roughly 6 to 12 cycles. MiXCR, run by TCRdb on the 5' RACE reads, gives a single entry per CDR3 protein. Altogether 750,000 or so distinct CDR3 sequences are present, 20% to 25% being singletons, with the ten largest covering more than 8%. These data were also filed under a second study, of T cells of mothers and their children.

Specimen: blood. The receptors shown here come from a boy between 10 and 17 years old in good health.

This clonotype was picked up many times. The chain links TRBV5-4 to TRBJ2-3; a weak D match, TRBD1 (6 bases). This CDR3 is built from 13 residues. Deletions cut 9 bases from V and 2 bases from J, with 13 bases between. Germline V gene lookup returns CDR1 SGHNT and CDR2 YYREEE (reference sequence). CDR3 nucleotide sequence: TGTGCCACCTTGGACAGATACACAGATACGCAGTATTTT. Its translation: CATLDRYTDTQYF.

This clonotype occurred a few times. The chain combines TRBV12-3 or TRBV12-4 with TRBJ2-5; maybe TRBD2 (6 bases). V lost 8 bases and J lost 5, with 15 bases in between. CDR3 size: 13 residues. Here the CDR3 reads CASGDFMGETQYF. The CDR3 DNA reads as TGTGCCAGCGGGGACTTCATGGGGGAGACCCAGTACTTC.

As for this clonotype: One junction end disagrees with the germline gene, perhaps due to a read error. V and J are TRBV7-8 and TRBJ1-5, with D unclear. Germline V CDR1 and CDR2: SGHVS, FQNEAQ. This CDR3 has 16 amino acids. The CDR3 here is CAGSKRPRYSNQPQHF. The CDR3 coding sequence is TGTGCCGGCAGCAAACGACCCAGGTATAGCAATCAGCCCCAGCATTTT.

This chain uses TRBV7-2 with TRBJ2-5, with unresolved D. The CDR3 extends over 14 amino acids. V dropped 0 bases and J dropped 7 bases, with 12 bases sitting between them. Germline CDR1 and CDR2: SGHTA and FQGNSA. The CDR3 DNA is TGTGCCAGCAGCTTAGCGACGACCCAGGCGACCCAGTACTTC. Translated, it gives CASSLATTQATQYF.

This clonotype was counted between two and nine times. The chain's CDR3 is CSVGDRKGYTF. The CDR3 nucleotides read TGCAGCGTTGGGGACAGGAAGGGCTACACCTTC. This chain joins TRBV29-1 and TRBJ1-2; TRBD1 matches at 8 bases. The CDR3 has 11 residues. V shed 4 bases, J shed 8 bases, and the junction held 3 bases outside the gene matches. CDR1 is SQVTM, CDR2 ANQGSEA, per germline.

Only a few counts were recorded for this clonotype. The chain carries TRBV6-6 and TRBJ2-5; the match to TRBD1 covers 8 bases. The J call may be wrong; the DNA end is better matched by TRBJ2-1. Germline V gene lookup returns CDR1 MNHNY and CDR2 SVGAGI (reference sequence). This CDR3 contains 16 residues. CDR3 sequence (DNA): TGTGCCAGCAGTTACTCGAACGGACAGGGTGGTAATGAGCAGTTCTTC. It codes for CASSYSNGQGGNEQFF.

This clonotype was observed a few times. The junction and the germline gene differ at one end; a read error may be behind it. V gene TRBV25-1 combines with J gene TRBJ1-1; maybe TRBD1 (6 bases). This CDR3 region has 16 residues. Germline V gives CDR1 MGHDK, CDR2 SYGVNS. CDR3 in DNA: TGCGCCAGCAGTGAATGGGAGGGGGGATTTAACACTGAAGCTTTCTTT. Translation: CASSEWEGGFNTEAFF.

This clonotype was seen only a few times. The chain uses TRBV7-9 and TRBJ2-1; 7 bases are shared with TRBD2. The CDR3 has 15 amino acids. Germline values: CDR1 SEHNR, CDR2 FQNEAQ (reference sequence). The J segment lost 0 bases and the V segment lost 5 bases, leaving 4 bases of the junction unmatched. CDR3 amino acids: CASSRGGPSYNEQFF. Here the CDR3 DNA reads TGTGCCAGCAGCCGGGGAGGGCCCTCCTACAATGAGCAGTTCTTC.

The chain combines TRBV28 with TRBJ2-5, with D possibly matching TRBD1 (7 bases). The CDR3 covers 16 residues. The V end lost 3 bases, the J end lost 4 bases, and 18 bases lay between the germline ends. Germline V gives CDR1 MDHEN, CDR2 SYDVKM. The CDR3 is CASSLRRDSLRETQYF. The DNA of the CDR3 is TGTGCCAGCAGTTTGAGGCGGGACAGTCTGAGAGAGACCCAGTACTTC.

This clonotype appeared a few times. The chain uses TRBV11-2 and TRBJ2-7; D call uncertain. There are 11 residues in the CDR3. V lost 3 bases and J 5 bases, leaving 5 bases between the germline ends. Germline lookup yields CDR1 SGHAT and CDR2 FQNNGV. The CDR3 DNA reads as TGTGCCAGCAGCTTTATGGACGAGCAGTACTTC. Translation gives CASSFMDEQYF.

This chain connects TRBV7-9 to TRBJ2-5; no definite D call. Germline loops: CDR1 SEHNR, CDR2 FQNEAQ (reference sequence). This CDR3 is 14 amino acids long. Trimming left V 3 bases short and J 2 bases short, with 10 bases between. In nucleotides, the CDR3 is TGTGCCAGCAGCTTTGTCACCGGACAAGAGACCCAGTACTTC. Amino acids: CASSFVTGQETQYF. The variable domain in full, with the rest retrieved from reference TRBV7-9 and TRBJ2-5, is DTGVSQNPRHKITKRGQNVTFRCDPISEHNRLYWYRQTLGQGPEFLTYFQNEAQLEKSRLLSDRFSAERPKGSFSTLEIQRTEQGDSAMYLCASSFVTGQETQYFGPGTRLLVL.